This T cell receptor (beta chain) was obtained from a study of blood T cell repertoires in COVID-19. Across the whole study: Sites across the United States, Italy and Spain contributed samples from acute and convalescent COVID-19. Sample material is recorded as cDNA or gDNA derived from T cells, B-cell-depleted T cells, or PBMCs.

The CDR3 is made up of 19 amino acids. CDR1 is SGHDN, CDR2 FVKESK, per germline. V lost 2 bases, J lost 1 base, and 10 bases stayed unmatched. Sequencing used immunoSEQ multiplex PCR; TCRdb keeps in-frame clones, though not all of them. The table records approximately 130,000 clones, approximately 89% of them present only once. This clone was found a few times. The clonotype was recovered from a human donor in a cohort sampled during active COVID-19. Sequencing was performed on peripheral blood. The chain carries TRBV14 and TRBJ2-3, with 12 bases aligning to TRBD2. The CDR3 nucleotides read TGTGCCAGCAGCCAAATCACTAGCGGGGGGCTCCTTCGCACAGATACGCAGTATTTT. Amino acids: CASSQITSGGLLRTDTQYF.